The rows below give T cell receptor beta chains drawn from one sample of a study of shared clonotypes between healthy human individuals. Assay used: immunoSEQ multiplex PCR; TCRdb lists only in-frame clones, some missing. The sample consists of about 2.2 million clones, around 95% of them appearing once. The material sequenced was naive CD8+ T cells from PBMCs. These TCRs come from a man aged 18 to 29 in good health. Some clones in this sample may be carry-over from other donors' samples. The CDR3 runs from the conserved cysteine through the conserved F or W. Each record gives: D gene, V gene, J gene, clone size, CDR3 DNA, CDR3 protein. The D gene is left open where the match is weak. Expanded clones get a size class; other rows say once, few or many, or leave the size out.

>TRBD2|TRBV4-2|TRBJ2-1|NA
TGTGCCAGCAGCCAGCCCTTTAGCGGGAGTCGGAATGAGCAGTTCTTC
CASSQPFSGSRNEQFF
>NA|TRBV7-9|TRBJ1-2|NA
TGTGCCAGCAGCCCGTTGGACAGCGATCTTCCCTATGGCTACACCTTC
CASSPLDSDLPYGYTF
>TRBD1|TRBV28|TRBJ2-7|NA
TGTGCCAGCAGTCCGAGGGACAGGAAACCCTACGAGCAGTACTTC
CASSPRDRKPYEQYF
>NA|TRBV9|TRBJ2-1|NA
TGTGCCAGCAGCGTGGGCTCGAATGAGCAGTTCTTC
CASSVGSNEQFF
>TRBD2|TRBV5-1|TRBJ2-4|NA
TGCGCCAGCAGCCCTACCGGACTAGCGGGAGGACAGGACATTCAGTACTTC
CASSPTGLAGGQDIQYF
>NA|TRBV5-1|TRBJ2-7|NA
TGCGCCAGCAGCTTGTTCGACCTACGGGACGAGCAGTACTTC
CASSLFDLRDEQYF
>NA|TRBV4-1|TRBJ2-3|once
TGCGCCAGCAGCCCCACCGGAGGGGGAGCATCGCAGTATTTT
CASSPTGGGASQYF
>TRBD2|TRBV4-3|TRBJ2-7|NA
TGCGCCAGCAGTCCCAATCACCTGGAGGCGGGAGAGGAGACCTACGAGCAGTACTTC
CASSPNHLEAGEETYEQYF
>TRBD1|TRBV28|TRBJ1-6|NA
TGTGCCAGCAGTTTCCCCAAGGACAGGGCCCCCGTCGTTAGTTCACCCCTCCACTTT
CASSFPKDRAPVVSSPLHF
>NA|TRBV9|TRBJ2-5|NA
TGTGCCAGCAGCGTAGACCAGATCAGCGACCAGTACTTC
CASSVDQISDQYF